This TCR beta chain was retrieved from a study of T cell responses to AZD1222 COVID-19 vaccine. In the study overall: Pooled together were second doses at about 4 or about 12 weeks. General observations from the study: The study reported that nearly half of spike-specific TCRs target unmutated variant regions. White British donors predominated, females outnumbered males, and clonal diversity was possibly underestimated.

Profiled with immunoSEQ multiplex PCR; TCRdb holds only in-frame clones, not every one. The sample holds about 95,000 clones, about 89% seen once. CDR1 is LNHDA, CDR2 SQIVND, per germline (reference sequence). V was shortened by 11 bases and J by 4 bases, with 15 bases between the two germline ends. The CDR3 is 13 residues long. Worth noting for this clone: The target antigen is unknown.

The chain recombines TRBV19 with TRBJ1-3; D remains ambiguous. Sequencing used peripheral blood, obtained on day 0 of AZD1222 vaccination. The receptor was isolated from an adult in good health. The CDR3 DNA follows: TGTGCCTCATACAGAGAAATCGGAAACACCATATATTTT. It codes for CASYREIGNTIYF. The full variable domain, rest sourced from reference TRBV19 and TRBJ1-3, is DGGITQSPKYLFRKEGQNVTLSCEQNLNHDAMYWYRQDPGQGLRLIYYSQIVNDFQKGDIAEGYSVSREKKESFPLTVTSAQKNPTAFYLCASYREIGNTIYFGEGSWLTVV.